The clone carrying this T cell receptor beta chain was found many times. Three rounds of nested PCR, following a modified ARM-PCR protocol, produced the TCRbeta library. Each CDR3 protein is one row after TCRdb ran MiXCR on the multiplex PCR reads. The sample records over 100,000 distinct CDR3 sequences, about 75% being singletons. The template was RNA from unsorted bulk tissue. This record belongs to a study of tumor and adjacent non-tumor tissue in lung cancer. Germline V gene lookup returns CDR1 DFQATT and CDR2 SNEGSKA (reference sequence). Trimming removed 3 bases at V and 1 base at J, with 17 bases between. The CDR3 is 16 amino acids.

The TCR sequence derives from a woman aged 60-75 years with non-small cell lung cancer. This rearrangement joins TRBV20-1 to TRBJ2-3; D is unclear. The sequenced material came from lung tumor tissue. In nucleotides, the CDR3 is TGCAGTGCTAGTTACCCACCTGGCCTGGGCACAGATACGCAGTATTTT. Its protein product is CSASYPPGLGTDTQYF.